This passage covers 21 T cell receptor beta chains from one sample sequenced in a study of OX40 agonist ivuxolimab in advanced cancers. Profiling relied on immunoSEQ multiplex PCR, and the TCRdb table lists in-frame clones only, not all of them. This table holds some 33,000 clones, under 85% found once. The starting material was CD4+ or CD8+ T cells sorted from blood, obtained in a trial of the OX40 agonist ivuxolimab. The receptors come from an adult with an advanced solid tumor such as melanoma, head and neck, liver or kidney cancer.

A single count supports this clone. The chain employs TRBV19 and TRBJ1-1; D is ambiguous. V gave up 6 bases and J gave up 1 base, with 9 bases separating them. Germline-derived CDR1 and CDR2 are LNHDA and SQIVND (reference sequence). The CDR3 consists of 13 residues. CDR3 protein: CASRDGRNTEAFF. Written as DNA, the CDR3 is TGTGCCAGTAGGGACGGACGGAACACTGAAGCTTTCTTT.

This chain uses TRBV28 with TRBJ1-1; 7 bases fit TRBD1. Trimming took 3 bases from V and 4 from J; bases not matched to a gene: 2. Germline loops: CDR1 MDHEN, CDR2 SYDVKM. The CDR3 runs 13 residues. The CDR3 spells CASSFNRGTEAFF. Here the CDR3 DNA reads TGTGCCAGCAGTTTTAACAGGGGCACTGAAGCTTTCTTT.

The table lists this clone with a few counts. The chain couples TRBV18 to TRBJ1-5; D uncertain. V was clipped by 2 bases and J by 5 bases, with 7 bases between them. Per germline, CDR1 KGHSH and CDR2 LQKENI. This CDR3 is built from 13 residues. As DNA, the CDR3 is TGTGCCAGCTCACCAGATAGGGATCAGCCCCAGCATTTT. Protein sequence: CASSPDRDQPQHF.

This chain joins TRBV29-1 and TRBJ1-1, with TRBD1 identical over 9 bases. The CDR3 loop spans 11 amino acids. Unmatched junction bases numbered 3, after V lost 6 bases and J lost 7 bases. Germline lookup yields CDR1 SQVTM and CDR2 ANQGSEA. The CDR3, as DNA: TGCAGCGTGACAGGGGGACATGAAGCTTTCTTT. Its translation: CSVTGGHEAFF.

This clone has just a few counts. The V and J genes are TRBV1 and TRBJ1-2. TRBV1 is tagged as a pseudogene. This CDR3 spans 16 amino acids. CDR3 sequence reads: CTSSPRSSPLSYGYTF. CDR3 sequence (DNA): TGCACCAGCAGCCCGAGAAGCTCTCCTCTATCCTATGGCTACACCTTC.

This clone ranks as medium-sized. The J gene is TRBJ2-4, the V gene TRBV19; 12 positions match TRBD1. CDR3 size: 14 residues. Germline loops: CDR1 LNHDA, CDR2 SQIVND (reference sequence). Losses at the gene ends were 5 bases for V and 7 bases for J; bases not matched to a gene: 3. CDR3 amino acids: CASSPGQGANIQYF. In DNA, the CDR3 is TGTGCCAGTAGTCCGGGACAGGGGGCGAACATTCAGTACTTC.

V is TRBV5-1 and J is TRBJ1-1, with D possibly TRBD1 on 5 matching bases. This CDR3 has 14 residues. V shed 0 bases and J shed 6 bases, with 12 bases lying between them. Germline V gene data show CDR1 as SGHRS and CDR2 as YFSETQ. CDR3 in amino acids: CASSLGGDAAEAFF. The CDR3 DNA is TGCGCCAGCAGCTTGGGAGGGGATGCTGCTGAAGCTTTCTTT.

The chain employs TRBV5-4 and TRBJ1-1, with D unresolved. Trimming pared 7 bases from V and 0 bases from J, leaving 7 bases between. Germline-derived CDR1 and CDR2 are SGHNT and YYREEE (reference sequence). CDR3 length equals 12 residues. The CDR3 DNA reads as TGTGCCAGCCGGGGAGTGAACACTGAAGCTTTCTTT. It specifies CASRGVNTEAFF.

CDR3 loop: CSVKPTGGNTEAFF. The CDR3 nucleotides read TGCAGCGTCAAACCGACAGGGGGCAACACTGAAGCTTTCTTT. This rearrangement joins TRBV29-1 to TRBJ1-1, with TRBD1 matching over 10 bases. In germline, CDR1 is SQVTM, CDR2 ANQGSEA. V was clipped by 6 bases and J by 2 bases; unmatched bases: 6. The CDR3 spans 14 residues. Full variable domain (remainder filled in from reference TRBV29-1 and TRBJ1-1): SAVISQKPSRDICQRGTSLTIQCQVDSQVTMMFWYRQQPGQSLTLIATANQGSEATYESGFVIDKFPISRPNLTFSTLTVSNMSPEDSSIYLCSVKPTGGNTEAFFGQGTRLTVV.

V and J are TRBV18 and TRBJ1-5; a weak D match, TRBD1 (6 bases). Germline V gene data show CDR1 as KGHSH and CDR2 as LQKENI. V was pared by 8 bases and J by 0 bases, with 8 bases between. The CDR3 runs 13 residues. The CDR3 loop is CASRDNSNQPQHF. In DNA form, the CDR3 reads TGTGCCAGCCGGGACAATAGCAATCAGCCCCAGCATTTT.

This sequence joins TRBV25-1 and TRBJ1-1; tentative D call: TRBD1 (5 bases). The germline V gene has CDR1 MGHDK and CDR2 SYGVNS. This CDR3 is 16 amino acids long. Trimming shortened V by 4 bases and J by 8 bases, and 23 bases separated the two germline ends. In nucleotides, the CDR3 is TGTGCCAGCAGTGCTTGGAAGCCGGGGCTTTGGTCGGAAGCTTTCTTT. This encodes CASSAWKPGLWSEAFF.

Only a few counts were recorded for this clone. This chain uses TRBV5-1 with TRBJ2-7, with TRBD1 as a possible D gene (5 bases). Trimming shortened V by 4 bases and J by 0 bases, and 14 bases separated the two germline ends. The CDR3 contains 15 residues. CDR1 is SGHRS, CDR2 YFSETQ, per germline. The DNA for the CDR3 is TGCGCCAGCAGCGCGACAGTGGATAGCTCCTACGAGCAGTACTTC. Protein: CASSATVDSSYEQYF.

V and J are TRBV27 and TRBJ1-2; D unresolved. Germline V gene sequence: CDR1 MNHEY, CDR2 SMNVEV (reference sequence). The V gene lost 8 bases and the J gene lost 7 bases, with 17 bases spanning the gap. This CDR3 has 13 amino acids. The CDR3 sequence: CASSPLRTGGYTF. CDR3 nucleotide sequence: TGTGCCAGCTCACCCCTCCGGACGGGTGGCTACACCTTC.

The chain recombines TRBV5-1 with TRBJ1-4; D perhaps matches TRBD1 (6 bases). Germline CDR1 SGHRS, CDR2 YFSETQ. Trimming left V 5 bases short and J 3 bases short, with 11 bases between. This CDR3 region has 14 residues. CDR3 in DNA: TGCGCCAGCAGAGAGGACAGTTCTAATGAAAAACTGTTTTTT. Amino acids: CASREDSSNEKLFF.

The J gene is TRBJ1-2, the V gene TRBV2, with TRBD1 matching over 10 bases. This CDR3 spans 15 amino acids. V dropped 2 bases and J dropped 5; count of bases not matched to a gene: 5. Germline CDR1 SNHLY, CDR2 FYNNEI. CDR3 bases: TGTGCCAGCAGTGAATTCGGGACAGGGGTGTATGGCTACACCTTC. Residues: CASSEFGTGVYGYTF.

This clone was counted a few times. This rearrangement joins TRBV28 to TRBJ1-4; a weak D match, TRBD1 (5 bases). Germline assignment: CDR1 MDHEN and CDR2 SYDVKM. The ends were cut back, 1 base at V and 8 bases at J, with 11 bases in the middle. The CDR3 contains 14 residues. CDR3 bases: TGTGCCAGCAGTTTATCTGGGGGTCACGAAAAACTGTTTTTT. This codes for CASSLSGGHEKLFF. Complete variable domain (other parts from reference TRBV28 and TRBJ1-4): DVKVTQSSRYLVKRTGEKVFLECVQDMDHENMFWYRQDPGLGLRLIYFSYDVKMKEKGDIPEGYSVSREKKERFSLILESASTNQTSMYLCASSLSGGHEKLFFGSGTQLSVL.

This sequence joins TRBV5-1 and TRBJ1-1; D call uncertain. Germline loops: CDR1 SGHRS, CDR2 YFSETQ. The CDR3 loop spans 15 amino acids. The V gene lost 4 bases and the J gene lost 0 bases, with 13 bases spanning the gap. In DNA, the CDR3 is TGCGCCAGCAGCCTATCGACACCTATGAACACTGAAGCTTTCTTT. Protein product: CASSLSTPMNTEAFF.

This chain uses TRBV4-1 with TRBJ2-6; TRBD1 is a possible D gene (6 bases). The ends were cut back, 4 bases at V and 0 bases at J, with 13 bases in the middle. Germline V gene lookup returns CDR1 MGHRA and CDR2 YSYEKL. The length of the CDR3 is 17 residues. CDR3 region: CASSLETGFSGANVLTF. CDR3 DNA: TGCGCCAGCAGCCTCGAGACAGGTTTCTCTGGGGCCAACGTCCTGACTTTC.

The chain couples TRBV7-3 to TRBJ2-2, with TRBD2 matching 14 bases. The CDR3 contains 19 residues. CDR1 and CDR2 (germline): SGHTA, FQGTGA. J lost 2 bases, V lost 4 bases, and 9 bases had no gene match. CDR3 DNA: TGTGCCAGCAGCTCGGGGACTAGCGGGGGCCTATCTAACACCGGGGAGCTGTTTTTT. This codes for CASSSGTSGGLSNTGELFF.

The rearrangement links TRBV28 to TRBJ1-1; D might be TRBD1 (6 bases). V was pared by 5 bases and J by 1 base, with 11 bases between. Per germline, CDR1 MDHEN and CDR2 SYDVKM. The CDR3 totals 14 residues. CDR3 protein: CASSTRGWNTEAFF. The CDR3 DNA is TGTGCCAGCAGTACAAGGGGGTGGAACACTGAAGCTTTCTTT.

This chain uses TRBV7-2 with TRBJ2-3; possibly TRBD2 for D (7 bases). Per the germline V gene, CDR1 is SGHTA and CDR2 is FQGNSA. The germline V and J ends were trimmed by 3 bases and 6 bases, with 16 bases remaining between them. The CDR3 is 15 residues long. The CDR3 here is CASSLVGGPRDTQYF. The CDR3 DNA reads as TGTGCCAGCAGCTTGGTCGGGGGGCCAAGGGATACGCAGTATTTT.